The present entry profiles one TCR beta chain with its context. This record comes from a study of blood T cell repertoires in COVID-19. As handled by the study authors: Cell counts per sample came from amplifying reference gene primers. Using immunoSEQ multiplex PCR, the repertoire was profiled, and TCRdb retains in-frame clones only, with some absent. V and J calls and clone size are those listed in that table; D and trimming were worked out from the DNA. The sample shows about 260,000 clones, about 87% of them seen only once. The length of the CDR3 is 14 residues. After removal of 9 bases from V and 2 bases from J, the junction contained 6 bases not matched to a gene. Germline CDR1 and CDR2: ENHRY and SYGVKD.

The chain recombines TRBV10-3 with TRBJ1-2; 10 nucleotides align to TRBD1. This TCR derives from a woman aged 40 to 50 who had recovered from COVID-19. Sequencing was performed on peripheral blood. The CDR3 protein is CAISRDRGNYGYTF. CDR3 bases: TGTGCCATTTCCCGGGACAGGGGCAACTATGGCTACACCTTC.